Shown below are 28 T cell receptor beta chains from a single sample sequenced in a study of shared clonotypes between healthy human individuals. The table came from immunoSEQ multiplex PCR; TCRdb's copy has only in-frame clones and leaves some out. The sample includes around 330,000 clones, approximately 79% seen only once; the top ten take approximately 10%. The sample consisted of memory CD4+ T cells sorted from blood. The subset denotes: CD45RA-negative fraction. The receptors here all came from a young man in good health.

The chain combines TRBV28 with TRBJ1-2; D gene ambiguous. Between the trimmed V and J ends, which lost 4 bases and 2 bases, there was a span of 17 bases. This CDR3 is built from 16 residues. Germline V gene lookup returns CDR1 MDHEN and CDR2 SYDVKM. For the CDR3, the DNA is TGTGCCAGCAGTTCCTCTCCACGATTGTCAAACTATGGCTACACCTTC. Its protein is CASSSSPRLSNYGYTF.

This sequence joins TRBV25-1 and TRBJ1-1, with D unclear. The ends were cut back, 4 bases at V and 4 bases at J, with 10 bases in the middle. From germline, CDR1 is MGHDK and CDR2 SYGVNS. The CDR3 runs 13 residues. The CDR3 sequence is CASSVTGGTEAFF. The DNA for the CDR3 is TGTGCCAGCAGTGTTACCGGTGGCACTGAAGCTTTCTTT.

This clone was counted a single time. CDR3: CSVVWWELAETQYF. In DNA form, the CDR3 reads TGCAGCGTCGTTTGGTGGGAGCTCGCGGAGACCCAGTACTTC. J is TRBJ2-5 and V is TRBV29-1; D might be TRBD2 (5 bases). V lost 6 bases and J 5 bases, leaving 19 bases between the germline ends. The germline V gene has CDR1 SQVTM and CDR2 ANQGSEA. The CDR3 is made up of 14 amino acids.

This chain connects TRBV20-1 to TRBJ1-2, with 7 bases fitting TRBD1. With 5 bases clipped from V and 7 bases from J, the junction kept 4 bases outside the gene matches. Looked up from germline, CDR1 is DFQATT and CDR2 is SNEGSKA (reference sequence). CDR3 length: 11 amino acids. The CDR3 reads CSAGTVTGYTF. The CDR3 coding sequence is TGCAGTGCTGGGACAGTTACTGGCTACACCTTC.

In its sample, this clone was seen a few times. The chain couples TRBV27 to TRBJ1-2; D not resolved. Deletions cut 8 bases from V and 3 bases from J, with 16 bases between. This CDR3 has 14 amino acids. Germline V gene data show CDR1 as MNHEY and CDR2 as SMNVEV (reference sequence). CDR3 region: CASGSQPPHYGYTF. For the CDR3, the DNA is TGTGCCAGCGGATCACAGCCCCCTCACTATGGCTACACCTTC.

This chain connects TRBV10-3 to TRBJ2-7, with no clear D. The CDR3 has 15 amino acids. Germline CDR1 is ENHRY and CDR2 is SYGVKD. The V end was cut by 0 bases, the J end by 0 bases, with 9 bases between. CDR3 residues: CAISESGAISYEQYF. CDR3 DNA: TGTGCCATCAGTGAGTCAGGAGCGATCTCCTACGAGCAGTACTTC.

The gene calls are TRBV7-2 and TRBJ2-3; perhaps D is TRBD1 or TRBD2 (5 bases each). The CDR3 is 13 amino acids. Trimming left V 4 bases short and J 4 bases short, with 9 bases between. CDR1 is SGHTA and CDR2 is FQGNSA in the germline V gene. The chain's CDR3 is CASSSGTADTQYF. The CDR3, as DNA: TGTGCCAGCAGCTCCGGGACCGCAGATACGCAGTATTTT.

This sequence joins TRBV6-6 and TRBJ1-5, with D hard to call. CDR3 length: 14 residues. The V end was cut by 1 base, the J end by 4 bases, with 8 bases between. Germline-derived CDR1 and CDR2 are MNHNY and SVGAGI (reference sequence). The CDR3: CASSYLAANQPQHF. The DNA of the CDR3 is TGTGCCAGCAGTTACTTGGCAGCAAATCAGCCCCAGCATTTT.

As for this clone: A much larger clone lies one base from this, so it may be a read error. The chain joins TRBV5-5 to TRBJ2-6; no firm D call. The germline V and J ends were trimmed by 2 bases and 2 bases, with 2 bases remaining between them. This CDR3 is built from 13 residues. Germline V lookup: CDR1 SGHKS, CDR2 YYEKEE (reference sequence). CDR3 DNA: TGTGCCAGCAGCTTTGCTGGGGCCAACGTCCTGACTTTC. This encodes CASSFAGANVLTF.

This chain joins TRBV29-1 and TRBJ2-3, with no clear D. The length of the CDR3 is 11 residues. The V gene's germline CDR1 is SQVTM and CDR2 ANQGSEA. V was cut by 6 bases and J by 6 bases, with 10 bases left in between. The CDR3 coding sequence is TGCAGCGTGGGGATGGTGGATACGCAGTATTTT. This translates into CSVGMVDTQYF.

The CDR3 loop is CASTKGSEQFF. CDR3 bases: TGTGCCAGCACTAAGGGGAGTGAGCAGTTCTTC. The V gene is TRBV6-5, the J gene TRBJ2-1; D is tentatively TRBD1 or TRBD2 (5 bases each). The CDR3 runs 11 residues. In germline, CDR1 is MNHEY, CDR2 SVGAGI. Trimming shortened V by 7 bases and J by 9 bases, and 10 bases separated the two germline ends.

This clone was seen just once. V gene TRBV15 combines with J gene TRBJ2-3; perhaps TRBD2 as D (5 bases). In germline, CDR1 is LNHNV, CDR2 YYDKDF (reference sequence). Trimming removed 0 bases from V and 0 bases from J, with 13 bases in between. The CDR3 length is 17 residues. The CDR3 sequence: CATSRDRPSFSTDTQYF. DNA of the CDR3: TGTGCCACCAGCAGAGATCGGCCTAGCTTTAGCACAGATACGCAGTATTTT. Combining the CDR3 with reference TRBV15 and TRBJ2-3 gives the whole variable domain DAMVIQNPRYQVTQFGKPVTLSCSQTLNHNVMYWYQQKSSQAPKLLFHYYDKDFNNEADTPDNFQSRRPNTSFCFLDIRSPGLGDTAMYLCATSRDRPSFSTDTQYFGPGTRLTVL.

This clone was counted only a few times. CDR3 residues: CASSEGIFAYEQYF. CDR3 in DNA: TGTGCCAGCAGTGAAGGCATTTTCGCCTACGAGCAGTACTTC. The chain joins TRBV2 to TRBJ2-7; D unresolved. The CDR3 extends over 14 amino acids. The V end was cut by 1 base, the J end by 2 bases, with 9 bases between. Germline V CDR1 and CDR2: SNHLY, FYNNEI.

CDR3 bases: TGTGCCAGCAGCCAAGATCGACTTGTCGAGCAGTACTTC. Residues: CASSQDRLVEQYF. J is TRBJ2-7 and V is TRBV4-2, with D unclear. The CDR3 extends over 13 amino acids. Germline V gives CDR1 LGHNA, CDR2 YNFKEQ. With 0 bases removed from V and 6 bases from J, the gap between germline ends came to 9 bases.

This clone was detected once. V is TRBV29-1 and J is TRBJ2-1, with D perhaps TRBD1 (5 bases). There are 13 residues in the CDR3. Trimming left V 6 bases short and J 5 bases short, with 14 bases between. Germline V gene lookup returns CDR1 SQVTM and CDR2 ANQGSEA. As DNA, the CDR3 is TGCAGCGTCCTAGGGGCAGGGAACAATGAGCAGTTCTTC. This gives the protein CSVLGAGNNEQFF.

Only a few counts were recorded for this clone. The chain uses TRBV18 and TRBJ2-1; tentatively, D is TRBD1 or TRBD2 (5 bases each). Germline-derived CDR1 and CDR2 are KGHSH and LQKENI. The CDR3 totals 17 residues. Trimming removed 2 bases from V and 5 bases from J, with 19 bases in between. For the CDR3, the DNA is TGTGCCAGCTCACCATCTCTGTTTCAACGGGACGACAATGAGCAGTTCTTC. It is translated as CASSPSLFQRDDNEQFF.

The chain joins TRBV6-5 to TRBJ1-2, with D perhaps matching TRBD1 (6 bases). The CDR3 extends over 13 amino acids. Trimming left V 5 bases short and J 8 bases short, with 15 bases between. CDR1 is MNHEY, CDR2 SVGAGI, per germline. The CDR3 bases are TGTGCCAGCAGTCGGACAGACGTTAACGGCTACACCTTC. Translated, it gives CASSRTDVNGYTF.

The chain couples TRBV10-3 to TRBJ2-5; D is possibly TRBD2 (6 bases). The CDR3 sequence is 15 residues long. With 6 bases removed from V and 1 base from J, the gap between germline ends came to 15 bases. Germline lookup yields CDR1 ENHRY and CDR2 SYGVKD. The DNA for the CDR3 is TGTGCCATCAGCGACCAAGTGGGGGGCCAAGAGACCCAGTACTTC. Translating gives CAISDQVGGQETQYF.

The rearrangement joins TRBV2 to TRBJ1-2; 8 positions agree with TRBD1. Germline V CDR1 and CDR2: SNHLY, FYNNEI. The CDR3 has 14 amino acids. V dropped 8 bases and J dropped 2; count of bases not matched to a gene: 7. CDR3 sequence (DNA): TGTGCCAGCGGGGGGGACAGGACAAACTATGGCTACACCTTC. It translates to CASGGDRTNYGYTF.

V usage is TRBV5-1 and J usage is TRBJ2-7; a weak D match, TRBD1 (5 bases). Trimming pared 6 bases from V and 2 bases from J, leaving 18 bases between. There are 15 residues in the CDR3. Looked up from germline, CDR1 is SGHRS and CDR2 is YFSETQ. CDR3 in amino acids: CASTLGQARTYEQYF. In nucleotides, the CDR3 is TGCGCCAGCACCCTAGGACAAGCCCGAACCTACGAGCAGTACTTC.

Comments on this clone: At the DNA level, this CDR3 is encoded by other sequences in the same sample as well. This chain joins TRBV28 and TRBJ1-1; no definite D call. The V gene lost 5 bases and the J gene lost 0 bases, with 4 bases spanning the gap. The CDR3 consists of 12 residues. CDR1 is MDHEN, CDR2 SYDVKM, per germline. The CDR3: CASSLLNTEAFF. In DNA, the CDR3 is TGTGCCAGCAGTCTATTGAACACTGAAGCTTTCTTT.

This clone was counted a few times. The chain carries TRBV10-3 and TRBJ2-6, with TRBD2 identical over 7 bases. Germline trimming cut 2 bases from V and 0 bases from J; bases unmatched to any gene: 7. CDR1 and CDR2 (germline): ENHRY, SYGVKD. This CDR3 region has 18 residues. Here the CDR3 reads CAISEAPGLNSGANVLTF. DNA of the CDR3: TGTGCCATCAGTGAGGCCCCGGGACTAAACTCTGGGGCCAACGTCCTGACTTTC.

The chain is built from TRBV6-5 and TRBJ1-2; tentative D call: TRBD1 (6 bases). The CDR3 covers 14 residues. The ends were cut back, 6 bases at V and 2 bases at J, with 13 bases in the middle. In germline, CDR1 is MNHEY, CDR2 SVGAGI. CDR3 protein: CASSSRGGNYGYTF. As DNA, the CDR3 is TGTGCCAGCAGCTCTCGGGGGGGCAACTATGGCTACACCTTC.

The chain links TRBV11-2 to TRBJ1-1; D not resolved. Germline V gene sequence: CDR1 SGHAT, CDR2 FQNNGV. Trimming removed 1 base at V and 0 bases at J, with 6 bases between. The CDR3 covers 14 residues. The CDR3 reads CASSLAGLNTEAFF. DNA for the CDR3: TGTGCCAGCAGCTTAGCCGGGTTGAACACTGAAGCTTTCTTT. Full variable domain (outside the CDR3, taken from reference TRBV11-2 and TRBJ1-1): EAGVAQSPRYKIIEKRQSVAFWCNPISGHATLYWYQQILGQGPKLLIQFQNNGVVDDSQLPKDRFSAERLKGVDSTLKIQPAKLEDSAVYLCASSLAGLNTEAFFGQGTRLTVV.

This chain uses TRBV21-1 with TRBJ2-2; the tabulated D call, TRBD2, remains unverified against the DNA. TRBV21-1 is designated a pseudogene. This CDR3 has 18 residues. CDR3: CASTPSSRSGSNTGELFF. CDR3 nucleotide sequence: TGTGCCAGCACCCCCTCTTCTCGGTCGGGTTCCAACACCGGGGAGCTGTTTTTT.

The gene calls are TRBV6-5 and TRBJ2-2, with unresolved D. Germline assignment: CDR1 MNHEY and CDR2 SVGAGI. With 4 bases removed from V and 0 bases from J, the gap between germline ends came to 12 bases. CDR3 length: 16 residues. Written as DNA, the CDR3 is TGTGCCAGCAGTTCACCACGGACGGCGAACACCGGGGAGCTGTTTTTT. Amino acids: CASSSPRTANTGELFF.

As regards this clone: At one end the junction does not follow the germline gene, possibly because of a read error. The CDR3 bases are TGTGCCAGCTCACCGTCCTACAGGGACCCCTCGTGGAACTTC. Amino acid sequence: CASSPSYRDPSWNF. This chain connects TRBV18 to TRBJ2-7, with D maybe TRBD1 (6 bases). The CDR3 length is 14 residues. Germline CDR1 is KGHSH and CDR2 is LQKENI. The complete variable domain, with remaining parts taken from reference TRBV18 and TRBJ2-7, reads NAGVMQNPRHLVRRRGQEARLRCSPMKGHSHVYWYRQLPEEGLKFMVYLQKENIIDESGMPKERFSAEFPKEGPSILRIQQVVRGDSAAYFCASSPSYRDPSWNFGPGTRLTVT.

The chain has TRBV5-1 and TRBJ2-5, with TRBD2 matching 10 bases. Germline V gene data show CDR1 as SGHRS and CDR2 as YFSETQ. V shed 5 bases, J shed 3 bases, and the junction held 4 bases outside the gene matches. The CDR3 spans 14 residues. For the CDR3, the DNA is TGCGCCAGCAGGGGGACTAGCGAAAAAGAGACCCAGTACTTC. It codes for CASRGTSEKETQYF.